Below, one T cell receptor beta chain is given with its context. Its antigen is not known. This record comes from a study of response to subunit inactivated influenza vaccine. Findings of the study overall: That few new T cells are recruited by each seasonal influenza vaccination was the authors' suggestion.

The CDR3 has 13 amino acids. Trimming stripped 4 bases from V and 7 bases from J, with 11 bases between. CDR1 is LGHNA, CDR2 YNFKEQ, per germline. From the RT-PCR reads, TCRdb called clonotypes with MiXCR, one entry per CDR3 protein. The profile shows 450,000 to 700,000 distinct CDR3 sequences, about 14% of them singletons. The sequencing here drew on PBMCs from blood, taken 11 to 12 days after vaccination. The rearrangement joins TRBV4-2 to TRBJ2-1; tentatively, D is TRBD1 (6 bases). This receptor was obtained from a man aged 50-60 years who received an inactivated influenza vaccine. CDR3 amino acids: CASSLNRGNEQFF. The CDR3 nucleotides are TGTGCCAGCAGCCTCAATAGGGGGAATGAGCAGTTCTTC.